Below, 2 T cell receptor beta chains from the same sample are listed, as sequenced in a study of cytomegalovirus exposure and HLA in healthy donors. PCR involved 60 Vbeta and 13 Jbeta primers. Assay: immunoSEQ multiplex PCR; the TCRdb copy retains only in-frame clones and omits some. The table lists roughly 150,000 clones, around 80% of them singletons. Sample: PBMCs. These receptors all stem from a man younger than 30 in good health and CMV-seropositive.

DNA for the CDR3: TGTGCCAGCAGGGCAGGTCAGGCTGGAAACACCATATATTTT. This sequence encodes CASRAGQAGNTIYF. The rearrangement links TRBV28 to TRBJ1-3; D gene uncertain. CDR3 length: 14 residues. V was pared by 6 bases and J by 2 bases, with 11 bases between. Germline CDR1 and CDR2: MDHEN and SYDVKM. The variable domain in full, completed from reference TRBV28 and TRBJ1-3, reads DVKVTQSSRYLVKRTGEKVFLECVQDMDHENMFWYRQDPGLGLRLIYFSYDVKMKEKGDIPEGYSVSREKKERFSLILESASTNQTSMYLCASRAGQAGNTIYFGEGSWLTVV.

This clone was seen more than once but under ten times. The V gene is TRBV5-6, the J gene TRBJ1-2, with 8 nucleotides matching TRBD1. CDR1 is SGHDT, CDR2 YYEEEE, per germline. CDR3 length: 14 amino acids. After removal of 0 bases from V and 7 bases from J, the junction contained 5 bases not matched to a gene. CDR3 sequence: CASSLVGQGGGYTF. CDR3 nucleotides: TGTGCCAGCAGCTTGGTCGGACAGGGTGGTGGCTACACCTTC.